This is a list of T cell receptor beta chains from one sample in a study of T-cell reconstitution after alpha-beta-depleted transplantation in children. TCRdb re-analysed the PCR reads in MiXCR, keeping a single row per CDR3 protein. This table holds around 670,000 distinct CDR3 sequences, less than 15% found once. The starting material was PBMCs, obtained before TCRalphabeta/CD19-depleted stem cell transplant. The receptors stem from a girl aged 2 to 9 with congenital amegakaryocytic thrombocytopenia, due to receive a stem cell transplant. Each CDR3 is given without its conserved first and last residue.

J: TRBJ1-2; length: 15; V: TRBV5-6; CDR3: ASSLASQYRELYGYT
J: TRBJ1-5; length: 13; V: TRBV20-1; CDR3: SASYLGQGPQPQH
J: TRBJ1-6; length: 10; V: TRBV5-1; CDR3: ASSPQGAPLH
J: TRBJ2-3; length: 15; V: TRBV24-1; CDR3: ATSDSLYVTSTDTQY
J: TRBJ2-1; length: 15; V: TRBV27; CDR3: ASSLWTGQGVRNEQF
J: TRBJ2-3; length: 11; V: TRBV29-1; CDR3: SVERGDTDTQY
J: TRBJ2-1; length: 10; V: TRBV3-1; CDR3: ASSQGSLEQF
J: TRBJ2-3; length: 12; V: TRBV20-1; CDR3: SARPSGRTDTQY
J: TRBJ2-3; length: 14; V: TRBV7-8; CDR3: ASSLPTSGQGDTQY
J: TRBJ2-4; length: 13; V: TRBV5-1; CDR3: ASSLAPGQGDIQY
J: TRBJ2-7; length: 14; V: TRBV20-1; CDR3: SARDHRTSGVYEQY
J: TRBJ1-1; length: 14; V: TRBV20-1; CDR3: SARKPRGQMNTEAF
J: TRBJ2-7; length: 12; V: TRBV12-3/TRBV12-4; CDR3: ASSFSRTTYEQY
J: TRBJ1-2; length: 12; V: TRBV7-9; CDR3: ASSLFGGDHGYT
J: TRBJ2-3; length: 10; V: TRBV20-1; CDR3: SAIFSTDTQY
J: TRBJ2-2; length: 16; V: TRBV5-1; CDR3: ASSFSRLAGAGTGELF
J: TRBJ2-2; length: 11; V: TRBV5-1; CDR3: ASTSGSLGELF
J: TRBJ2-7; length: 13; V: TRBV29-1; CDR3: SVFDLGTVGDEQY
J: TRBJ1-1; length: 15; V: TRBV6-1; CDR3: ASTTWWDRDSNTEAF
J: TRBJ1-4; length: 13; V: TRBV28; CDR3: ASSPHRVPREKLF
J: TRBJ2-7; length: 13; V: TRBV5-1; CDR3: ASSLYEGSSYEQY
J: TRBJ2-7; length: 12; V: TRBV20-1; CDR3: SALRDRVLGEQY
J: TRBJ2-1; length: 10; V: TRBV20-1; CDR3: SERGGDNEQF
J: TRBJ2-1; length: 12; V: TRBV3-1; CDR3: ASSQSIGRSEQF
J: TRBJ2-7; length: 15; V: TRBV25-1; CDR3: ASSESPGTGNSYEQY
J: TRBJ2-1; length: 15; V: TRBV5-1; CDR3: ASSLGLAGGSYNEQF
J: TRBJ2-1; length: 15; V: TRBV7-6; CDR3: ASSSLPRGSRYNEQF
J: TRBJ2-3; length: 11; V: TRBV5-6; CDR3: ASSRRGANTQY
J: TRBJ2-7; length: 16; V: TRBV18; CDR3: ASSPPIFDRRLTYEQY
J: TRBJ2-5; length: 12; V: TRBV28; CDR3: ASRMPWGRETQY
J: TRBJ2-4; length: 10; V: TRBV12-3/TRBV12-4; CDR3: ASSLDPGIQY
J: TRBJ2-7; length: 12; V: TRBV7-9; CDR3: ASSQKTSVHEQY
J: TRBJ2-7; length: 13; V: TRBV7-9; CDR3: ASSPPGAISYEQY
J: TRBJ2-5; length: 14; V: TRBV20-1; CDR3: SARVLGTEIQETQY
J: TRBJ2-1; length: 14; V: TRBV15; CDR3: ATSRDYRGAGNEQF
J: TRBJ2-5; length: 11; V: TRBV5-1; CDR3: ASSYGPEETQY